This TCR beta chain was sequenced for a study of shared clonotypes between healthy human individuals. Repertoires were generated with immunoSEQ multiplex PCR, while TCRdb's copy carries only in-frame clones and drops some. The data contain under 2,500,000 clones, approximately 96% of them singletons. Trimming took off 1 base at V and 0 bases at J, with 7 bases between the two ends. Germline CDR1 and CDR2: SGHRS and YFSETQ. This CDR3 is 14 amino acids long. The sequenced sample was naive CD4+ T cells sorted from blood. Subset given: CD45RA+ positively selected. This TCR was sampled from a man younger than 30 in good health. The chain links TRBV5-1 to TRBJ1-1; D gene ambiguous. The CDR3 region is CASSLQSLNTEAFF. The CDR3 nucleotides read TGCGCCAGCAGCTTGCAGAGTTTGAACACTGAAGCTTTCTTT.